Listed below are T cell receptor beta chains from one sample, sequenced in a study of T cells in tuberculosis. Data came from immunoSEQ multiplex PCR; TCRdb stores just in-frame clones and leaves some out. Seen here are tens of thousands of clones, around 96% observed once, and the top ten hold 7.5%. Sequenced sample: PBMCs. These receptor sequences come from a donor between 10 and 35 years old with latent tuberculosis or without tuberculosis infection. Each CDR3 is given with its conserved first and last residue.

V: TRBV18; CDR3: CASSRGDFDRTEAFF
V: TRBV2; CDR3: CASSEGTAPTDTQYF
V: TRBV5-1; CDR3: CASNPGQGSDTQYF
V: TRBV5-5; CDR3: CASSLAGNSNYGYTF
V: TRBV6-6; CDR3: CASSFDRNTEAFF
V: TRBV4-1; CDR3: CASSHGTREDQPQHF
V: TRBV19; CDR3: CASSPGTEENQPQHF
V: TRBV7-6; CDR3: CASSLTVNTEAFF
V: TRBV6-5; CDR3: CASSSKGGQGNYGYTF
V: TRBV5-4; CDR3: CASGGGVSYNEQFF
V: TRBV10-3; CDR3: CAIGSTGINYGYTF
V: TRBV14; CDR3: CASSFRTGGYYEQYF
V: TRBV7-3; CDR3: CASSLLPGELFF
V: TRBV2; CDR3: CASSFGTSDTQYF
V: TRBV9; CDR3: CASSPRVGGVYGYTF
V: TRBV7-6; CDR3: CASSLNSGQGAEGYTF
V: TRBV19; CDR3: CASSAGPGNTIYF
V: TRBV5-1; CDR3: CASSLEGRGIQETQYF
V: TRBV5-8; CDR3: CASSLALTSGDYNEQFF
V: TRBV15; CDR3: CATSRGATRGTSYEQYF
V: TRBV5-6; CDR3: CASSLWLAGGPDTQYF
V: TRBV5-1; CDR3: CASSRTGVGQPQHF
V: TRBV30; CDR3: CAWDVVAGGEQYF
V: TRBV19; CDR3: CASSGQLNSPLHF
V: TRBV5-4; CDR3: CASSSWGGVAKNIQYF
V: TRBV14; CDR3: CASSPIEVRNSPLHF
V: TRBV10-1; CDR3: CASSEVGGGEQYF
V: TRBV18; CDR3: CASSPNQPSPSLYEQYF
V: TRBV27; CDR3: CASSLRANYGYTF
V: TRBV5-6; CDR3: CASILWGEDGYTF
V: TRBV4-1; CDR3: CASSQEGLAGASYEQYF
V: TRBV5-1; CDR3: CASSLETATYGYTF
V: TRBV5-4; CDR3: CASSSDRGHSYEQYF
V: TRBV7-6; CDR3: CASSPGRAQSLNEKLFF
V: TRBV5-1; CDR3: CASSLEGDTSGNTIYF
V: TRBV6-5; CDR3: CASSLAGDSREQYF
V: TRBV29-1; CDR3: CSATGRGNTIYF
V: TRBV9; CDR3: CASSRDRGGNQPQHF
V: TRBV2; CDR3: CASIIGVSGHEQFF
V: TRBV29-1; CDR3: CSVGRRTGGFEKLFF
V: TRBV28; CDR3: CASSFPLTSEIYEQYF
V: TRBV6-6; CDR3: CASSSDGGLDTEAFF
V: TRBV5-8; CDR3: CASSFGQGDYGYTF
V: TRBV6-1; CDR3: CASRGLSTVTGELFF
V: TRBV12-5; CDR3: CASGLVLGMRDRGQDGYTF
V: TRBV2; CDR3: CASSEGGTGQFF
V: TRBV7-3; CDR3: CASSEGATDTQYF
V: TRBV29-1; CDR3: CSALDSQIRYEQYF
V: TRBV11-3; CDR3: CASSLEEGPQHF
V: TRBV6-1; CDR3: CASDGTGPNTEAFF
V: TRBV4-1; CDR3: CASSQEYSGPRDYYNEQFF
V: TRBV18; CDR3: CASSPSRGGTEAFF
V: TRBV6-1; CDR3: CASSEGGVRDSWRNEQFF
V: TRBV27; CDR3: CASSHAKQESQPQHF
V: TRBV2; CDR3: CASTGINGELFF
V: TRBV5-1; CDR3: CASSLQTAPNTEAFF
V: TRBV2; CDR3: CASSASSGNTIYF
V: TRBV9; CDR3: CASSVELVIGEQYF
V: TRBV2; CDR3: CASSVGTTNNEQFF